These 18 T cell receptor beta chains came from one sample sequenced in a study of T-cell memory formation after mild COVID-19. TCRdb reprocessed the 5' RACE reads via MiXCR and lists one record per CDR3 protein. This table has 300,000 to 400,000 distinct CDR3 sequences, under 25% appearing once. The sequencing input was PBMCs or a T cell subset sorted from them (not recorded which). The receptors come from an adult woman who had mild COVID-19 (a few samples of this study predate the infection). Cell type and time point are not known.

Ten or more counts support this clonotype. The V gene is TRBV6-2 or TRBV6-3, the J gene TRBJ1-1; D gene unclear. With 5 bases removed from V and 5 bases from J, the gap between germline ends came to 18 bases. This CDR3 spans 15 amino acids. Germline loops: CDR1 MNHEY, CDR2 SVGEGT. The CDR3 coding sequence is TGTGCCAGCAGTCTCCAGAGTATTAGAAAAACTGAAGCTTTCTTT. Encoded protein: CASSLQSIRKTEAFF.

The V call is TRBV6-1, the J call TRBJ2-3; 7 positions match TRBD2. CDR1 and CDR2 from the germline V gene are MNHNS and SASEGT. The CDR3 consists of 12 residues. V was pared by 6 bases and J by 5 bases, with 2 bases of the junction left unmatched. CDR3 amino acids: CASRWGGDTQYF. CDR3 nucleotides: TGTGCCAGCAGGTGGGGGGGAGATACGCAGTATTTT.

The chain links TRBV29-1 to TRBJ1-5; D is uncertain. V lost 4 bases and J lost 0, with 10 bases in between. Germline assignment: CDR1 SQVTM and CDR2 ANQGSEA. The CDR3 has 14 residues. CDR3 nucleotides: TGCAGCGTTGTAGACACGGATAGCAATCAGCCCCAGCATTTT. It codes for CSVVDTDSNQPQHF. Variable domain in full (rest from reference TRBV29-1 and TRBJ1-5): SAVISQKPSRDICQRGTSLTIQCQVDSQVTMMFWYRQQPGQSLTLIATANQGSEATYESGFVIDKFPISRPNLTFSTLTVSNMSPEDSSIYLCSVVDTDSNQPQHFGDGTRLSIL.

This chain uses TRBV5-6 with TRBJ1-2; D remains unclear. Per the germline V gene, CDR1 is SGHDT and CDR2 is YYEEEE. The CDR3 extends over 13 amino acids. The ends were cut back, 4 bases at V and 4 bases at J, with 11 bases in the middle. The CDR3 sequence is CASSPRDPYGYTF. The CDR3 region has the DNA TGTGCCAGCAGCCCGAGAGACCCCTATGGCTACACCTTC.

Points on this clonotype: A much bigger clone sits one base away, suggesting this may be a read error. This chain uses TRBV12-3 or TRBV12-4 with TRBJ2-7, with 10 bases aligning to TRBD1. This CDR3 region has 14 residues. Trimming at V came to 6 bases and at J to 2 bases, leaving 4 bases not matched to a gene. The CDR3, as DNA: TGTGCCAGCAGACTAGGGACAGGGGCCTACGAGCAGTACTTC. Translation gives CASRLGTGAYEQYF.

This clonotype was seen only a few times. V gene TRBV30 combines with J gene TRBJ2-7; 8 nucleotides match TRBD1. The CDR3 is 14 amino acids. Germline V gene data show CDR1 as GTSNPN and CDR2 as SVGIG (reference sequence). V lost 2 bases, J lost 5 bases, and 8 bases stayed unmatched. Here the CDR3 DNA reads TGTGCCTGGAGTCGCGGACAGGGCAAAAACGAGCAGTACTTC. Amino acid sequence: CAWSRGQGKNEQYF.

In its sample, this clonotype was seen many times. The CDR3 protein is CSAGDRGRFQPQHF. In DNA form, the CDR3 reads TGCAGTGCGGGGGACAGGGGGCGCTTTCAGCCCCAGCATTTT. The rearrangement joins TRBV20-1 to TRBJ1-5; TRBD1 matches at 12 bases. Germline lookup yields CDR1 DFQATT and CDR2 SNEGSKA (reference sequence). The V and J ends lost 6 bases and 6 bases, in that order; junction bases with no gene match: 6. The length of the CDR3 is 14 residues.

The CDR3 DNA sequence: TGTGCCAGCAGCCAAGTTAGCGCCAGTGGAATGACCACTGAAGCTTTCTTT. Translated, it gives CASSQVSASGMTTEAFF. The rearrangement uses TRBV4-2 and TRBJ1-1; D is uncertain. V gave up 1 base and J gave up 4 bases, with 19 bases separating them. The CDR3 has 17 residues. Germline V gene sequence: CDR1 LGHNA, CDR2 YNFKEQ.

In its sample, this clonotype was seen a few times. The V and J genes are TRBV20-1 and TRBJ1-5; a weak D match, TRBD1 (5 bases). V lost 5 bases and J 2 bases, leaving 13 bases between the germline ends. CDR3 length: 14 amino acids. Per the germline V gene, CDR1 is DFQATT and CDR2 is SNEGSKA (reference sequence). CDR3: CSAPVGGGNQPQHF. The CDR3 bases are TGCAGTGCTCCGGTGGGGGGTGGCAATCAGCCCCAGCATTTT.

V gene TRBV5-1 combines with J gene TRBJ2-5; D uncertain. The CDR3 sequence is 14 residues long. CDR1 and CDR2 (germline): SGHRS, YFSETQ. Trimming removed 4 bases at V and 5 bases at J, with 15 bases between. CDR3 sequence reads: CASSPGRAWETQYF. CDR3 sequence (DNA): TGCGCCAGCAGCCCCGGACGGGCATGGGAGACCCAGTACTTC.

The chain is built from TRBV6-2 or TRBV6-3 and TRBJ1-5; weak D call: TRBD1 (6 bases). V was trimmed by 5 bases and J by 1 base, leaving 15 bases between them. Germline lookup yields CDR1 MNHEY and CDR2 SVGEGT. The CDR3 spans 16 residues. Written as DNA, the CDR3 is TGTGCCAGCAGTCTACCGACAGGAATAAGCAATCAGCCCCAGCATTTT. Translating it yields CASSLPTGISNQPQHF.

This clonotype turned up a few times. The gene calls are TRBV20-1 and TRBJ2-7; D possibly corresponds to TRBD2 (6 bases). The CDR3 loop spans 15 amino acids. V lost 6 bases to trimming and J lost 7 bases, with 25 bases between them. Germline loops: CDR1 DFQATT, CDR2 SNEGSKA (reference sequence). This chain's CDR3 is CSAPKRSGETGEQYF. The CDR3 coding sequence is TGCAGTGCCCCGAAGCGGTCGGGAGAAACGGGGGAGCAGTACTTC.

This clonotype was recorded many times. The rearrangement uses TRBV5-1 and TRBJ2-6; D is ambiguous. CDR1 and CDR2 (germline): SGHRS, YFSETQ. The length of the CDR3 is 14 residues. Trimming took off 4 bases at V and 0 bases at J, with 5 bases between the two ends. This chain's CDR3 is CASSPSSGANVLTF. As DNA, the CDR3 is TGCGCCAGCAGCCCATCCTCTGGGGCCAACGTCCTGACTTTC.

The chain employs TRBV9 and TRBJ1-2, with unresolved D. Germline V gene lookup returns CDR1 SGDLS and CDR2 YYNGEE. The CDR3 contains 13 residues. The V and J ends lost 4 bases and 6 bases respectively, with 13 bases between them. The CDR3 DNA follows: TGTGCCAGCAGCCACCCCTCCGAACATGGCTACACCTTC. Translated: CASSHPSEHGYTF.

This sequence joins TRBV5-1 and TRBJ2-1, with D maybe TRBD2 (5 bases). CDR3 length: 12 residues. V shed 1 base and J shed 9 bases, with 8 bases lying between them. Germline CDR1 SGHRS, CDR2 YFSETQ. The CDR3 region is CASSLFRGEQFF. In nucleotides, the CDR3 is TGCGCCAGCAGCTTGTTCCGGGGTGAGCAGTTCTTC.

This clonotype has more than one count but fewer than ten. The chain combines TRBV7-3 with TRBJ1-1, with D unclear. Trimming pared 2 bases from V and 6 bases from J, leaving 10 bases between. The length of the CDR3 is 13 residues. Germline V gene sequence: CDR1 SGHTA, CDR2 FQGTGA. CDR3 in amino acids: CASSLDLYAEAFF. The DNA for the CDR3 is TGTGCCAGCAGCTTAGATCTCTACGCTGAAGCTTTCTTT. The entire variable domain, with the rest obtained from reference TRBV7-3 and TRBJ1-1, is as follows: GAGVSQTPSNKVTEKGKYVELRCDPISGHTALYWYRQSLGQGPEFLIYFQGTGAADDSGLPNDRFFAVRPEGSVSTLKIQRTERGDSAVYLCASSLDLYAEAFFGQGTRLTVV.

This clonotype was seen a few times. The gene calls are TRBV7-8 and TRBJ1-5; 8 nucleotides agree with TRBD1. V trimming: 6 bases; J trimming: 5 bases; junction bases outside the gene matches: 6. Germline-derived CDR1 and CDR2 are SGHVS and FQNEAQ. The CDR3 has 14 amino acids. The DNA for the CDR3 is TGTGCCAGCAGTCTACCGACAGGGGATCAGCCCCAGCATTTT. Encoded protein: CASSLPTGDQPQHF.

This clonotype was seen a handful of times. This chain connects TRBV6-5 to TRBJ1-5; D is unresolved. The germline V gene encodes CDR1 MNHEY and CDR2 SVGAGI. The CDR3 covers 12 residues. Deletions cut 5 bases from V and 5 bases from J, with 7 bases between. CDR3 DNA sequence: TGTGCCAGCAGTAATGGTTATCAGCCCCAGCATTTT. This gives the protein CASSNGYQPQHF.